Listed below are T cell receptor beta chains from one sample, sequenced in a study of tumor-infiltrating lymphocytes in primary liver carcinoma. Via MiXCR, TCRdb re-called the multiplex PCR reads, giving one row per CDR3 protein. The data show about 74,000 distinct CDR3 sequences, about 72% seen once. The sample consisted of liver tumor tissue from sampling region 4. The receptors were sampled from a man in his forties or fifties with primary liver carcinoma and hepatitis B virus infection. CDR3s include the opening cysteine and the closing phenylalanine or tryptophan. The D gene is left open where the match is weak. A row's size may be missing; if present it is once, few, many or a size class.

J: TRBJ2-1; size: many; V: TRBV4-1; D: NA; DNA: TGCGCCAGCAGCCACCCCTCCGGCTATGGAGCCCTGAATGAGCAGTTCTTC; CDR3: CASSHPSGYGALNEQFF
J: TRBJ2-3; size: medium-sized; V: TRBV11-2; D: NA; DNA: TGTGCCAGCAGCTTAGAACTCACAGATACGCAGTATTTT; CDR3: CASSLELTDTQYF
J: TRBJ2-3; size: NA; V: TRBV11-2; D: NA; DNA: TGTGCCAGCAGCAAGCTACAGGGTCGGCCAGATACGCAGTATTTT; CDR3: CASSKLQGRPDTQYF
J: TRBJ2-1; size: NA; V: TRBV5-1; D: TRBD2; DNA: TGCGCCAGCAGTTCGTCGAGCGGGAGGGCCGAGGGTGAGCAGTTCTTC; CDR3: CASSSSSGRAEGEQFF
J: TRBJ2-7; size: NA; V: TRBV5-5; D: NA; DNA: TGTGCCAGCAGCTTATTTGGAGGGGGCCCCTACGGGCAGTACTTC; CDR3: CASSLFGGGPYGQYF
J: TRBJ2-1; size: many; V: TRBV4-1; D: TRBD2; DNA: TGCGCCAGCAGCCACCCCGGACTAGCGGGATCCTACAATGAGCAGTTCTTC; CDR3: CASSHPGLAGSYNEQFF
J: TRBJ2-2; size: once; V: TRBV29-1; D: TRBD1; DNA: TGTAGCATGGGGCAGGGGGAGTTGTTTTTT; CDR3: CSMGQGELFF
J: TRBJ2-7; size: once; V: TRBV5-1; D: NA; DNA: TGCGCCAGCAGGACAGGCGATTCCTACGATCAGTGCTTC; CDR3: CASRTGDSYDQCF
J: TRBJ2-7; size: NA; V: TRBV28; D: NA; DNA: TGTGTCAGCAGTTTCCCCGGTGGGAAGGGACGGTACGAGCAGTACTTC; CDR3: CVSSFPGGKGRYEQYF
J: TRBJ2-7; size: NA; V: TRBV6-1; D: NA; DNA: TGTGCCAGCAGCGACAGGTGTAGCTCCTACGATCAGTACTTC; CDR3: CASSDRCSSYDQYF
J: TRBJ2-7; size: NA; V: TRBV6-5; D: TRBD2; DNA: TGTGCCAGGAGTTACGCGGGAGGGCCGAGGTACTTT; CDR3: CARSYAGGPRYF
J: TRBJ1-6; size: NA; V: TRBV10-3; D: NA; DNA: TGTGCCATGATGCAGGGGTTCGAATCACCCCTCCACTTC; CDR3: CAMMQGFESPLHF
J: TRBJ2-1; size: NA; V: TRBV6-5; D: TRBD2; DNA: TGTGGTAGCAGTGTACTAGCGGGATCCTACAATGAGCAGTTCTTC; CDR3: CGSSVLAGSYNEQFF
J: TRBJ2-1; size: NA; V: TRBV11-3; D: TRBD2; DNA: TGTGCCAGCAACCATCGAACTAGCGGGAGTAAGGATGAGCAGTTCTTC; CDR3: CASNHRTSGSKDEQFF
J: TRBJ1-2; size: medium-sized; V: TRBV11-2; D: NA; DNA: TGTGCCAGCAGCTATGGTCCTAACTATGGCTACACCTTC; CDR3: CASSYGPNYGYTF
J: TRBJ1-2; size: NA; V: TRBV28; D: NA; DNA: TGTGCCAGCAGTTTGGCGGGGGGCCACCCTACTTCTAACTATGGCTACACCTTC; CDR3: CASSLAGGHPTSNYGYTF
J: TRBJ1-1; size: once; V: TRBV7-6; D: NA; DNA: TGTGCCAGCAGCCCGCGGGACGGAGCCACTGAAACTTTCTTT; CDR3: CASSPRDGATETFF
J: TRBJ2-1; size: many; V: TRBV12-3/TRBV12-4; D: NA; DNA: TGTGCCAGCAGTTTAACGTATGAGCAGTTCTTC; CDR3: CASSLTYEQFF